This is a list of T cell receptor beta chains from one sample in a study of CD8+CD57+ T cells in acquired aplastic anemia. MiXCR was run by TCRdb on the reads, yielding one entry per CDR3 protein. The data contain about 81,000 distinct CDR3 sequences, about half of them singletons. Sequencing was carried out using sorted CD4+, CD8+, or CD8+CD57+ T cells (not recorded which) from PBMCs. All receptors come from a human donor in good health, serving as a control. CDR3s include the opening cysteine and the closing phenylalanine or tryptophan. Each record gives: D gene, V gene, clone size, J gene, CDR3 DNA, CDR3 protein. The D gene is left open where the match is weak. Clone sizes are given selectively: once, few, many, or a class where the clone is expanded.

TRBD1	TRBV7-2	NA	TRBJ2-7	TGTGCCAGCAGCCCTTTGACAGGGGGTCCCTACGAGCAGTACTTC	CASSPLTGGPYEQYF
NA	TRBV12-3/TRBV12-4	NA	TRBJ1-6	TGTGCCAGCAGTCGTAATAATTCACCCCTCCACTTT	CASSRNNSPLHF
NA	TRBV10-3	NA	TRBJ1-6	TGTGCCAGCAGGCAGCGGGGCAATTCACCCCTCCACTTT	CASRQRGNSPLHF
TRBD1	TRBV7-6	NA	TRBJ2-1	TGTGCCAGCAGCCTGCGACAGGGGGTTAGCCACTACAATGAGCAGTTCTTC	CASSLRQGVSHYNEQFF
NA	TRBV5-8	many	TRBJ1-5	TGTGCCAGCAGCTTGGCCGAGAGCCACCAGCCCCAGCATTTT	CASSLAESHQPQHF
NA	TRBV20-1	many	TRBJ2-3	TGCAGTGCTAGAGAAGTTAGCGCAGGGTGGGATACGCAGTATTTT	CSAREVSAGWDTQYF
NA	TRBV2	NA	TRBJ1-5	TGTGCCAGCAGTTTTAACCTCGATCAGCCCCAGCATTTT	CASSFNLDQPQHF
TRBD1	TRBV5-6	once	TRBJ2-5	TGTGCCAGCAGCCTCATGGGGGACAGTCAAGAGACCCAGTACTTC	CASSLMGDSQETQYF
NA	TRBV10-1	NA	TRBJ2-2	TGCGCCAGCAGTGGGAAGCTCCACACCGGGGAGCTGTTTTTT	CASSGKLHTGELFF
NA	TRBV20-1	many	TRBJ1-3	TGCAGTGCTAGCCCACGACTTGGAAACACCATATATTTT	CSASPRLGNTIYF
NA	TRBV5-1	many	TRBJ1-1	TGCGCCAGCAGGGAAATTAACACTGAAGCTTTCTTT	CASREINTEAFF
NA	TRBV15	NA	TRBJ1-5	TGTGCCACCAGCAGAGATCGTGAAAGGAAGCTCCAGCATTTT	CATSRDRERKLQHF
NA	TRBV10-1	few	TRBJ1-1	TGCGCCAGCACGATCGAGGGAACAATGAACACTGAAGCTTTCTTT	CASTIEGTMNTEAFF
TRBD2	TRBV25-1	NA	TRBJ2-4	TGTGCCAGCAGCGAGACCGGGGCTAGCGGGGGGCTAGCCAAAAACATTCAGTACTTC	CASSETGASGGLAKNIQYF
TRBD1	TRBV11-2	many	TRBJ2-7	TGTGCCAGCAGCACACAAAAGGGACAGTCTGCCTCCTACGAGCAGTACTTC	CASSTQKGQSASYEQYF
NA	TRBV10-3	many	TRBJ1-4	TGTGCCATCAGTGATGCGGGGTTAAATGAAAAACTGTTTTTT	CAISDAGLNEKLFF
NA	TRBV24-1	few	TRBJ1-2	TGTGCCACCAGTGATGCAACTTCTAACTATGGCTACACCTTC	CATSDATSNYGYTF
NA	TRBV19	few	TRBJ1-2	TGTGCCACCCCACCGGGGGGGCGTAAGTATGGCTACACCTTC	CATPPGGRKYGYTF
TRBD1	TRBV10-3	NA	TRBJ1-2	TGTGCCATCAGGTCAGACAGGGAGGGCTACACCTTC	CAIRSDREGYTF
NA	TRBV24-1	NA	TRBJ2-3	TGTGCCACCAGTCAGAGGGGACCGAGCACAGATACGCAGTATTTT	CATSQRGPSTDTQYF
NA	TRBV5-4	NA	TRBJ2-7	TGTGCCAGCAGCTTGGTCGGGACGGGGGACCAGTACTTC	CASSLVGTGDQYF
TRBD1	TRBV11-2	NA	TRBJ1-4	TGTGCCAGCAGCTTAGTGGGGACAGGGGCAGGGGAAAAACTGTTTTTT	CASSLVGTGAGEKLFF
NA	TRBV2	many	TRBJ1-1	TGTGCCAGCATTCCCAACGGCGGGGGGAACACTGAAGCTTTCTTT	CASIPNGGGNTEAFF
NA	TRBV7-2	NA	TRBJ1-3	TGTGCCAGCAGCTTAGCGCTGGCAGGAGCTGGAAACACCATATGTTTT	CASSLALAGAGNTICF
NA	TRBV6-1	few	TRBJ2-1	TGTGCCACCAAGGGACCGCCGTTCTTC	CATKGPPFF
NA	TRBV14	many	TRBJ2-7	TGTGCCAGCAGCCATCTAAGCGGTTACGAGCAGTACTTC	CASSHLSGYEQYF
NA	TRBV7-9	NA	TRBJ1-2	TGTGCCAGCAGCTTGACACGGGATGGCTACACCTTC	CASSLTRDGYTF
TRBD2	TRBV10-3	few	TRBJ2-7	TGTGCCATCTCTAGCGGTCCAGACGAGCAGTACTTC	CAISSGPDEQYF
NA	TRBV7-9	NA	TRBJ1-2	TGTGCCAGCAGCGACCTTCAGGGGACCTATGGCTACACCTTC	CASSDLQGTYGYTF
TRBD1	TRBV6-1	NA	TRBJ2-7	TGTGCCAGCAGTGAACAAGACAGGGTCGTCGACGAGCAGTACTTC	CASSEQDRVVDEQYF
NA	TRBV4-1	many	TRBJ1-2	TGCGCCAGCAGCTCGGGGGGCAACTATGGCTACACCTTC	CASSSGGNYGYTF
NA	TRBV7-2	many	TRBJ2-1	TGTGCCAGCAGCTCCGACTCAACCTACAATGAGCAGTTCTTC	CASSSDSTYNEQFF
NA	TRBV30	few	TRBJ1-5	TGTGCCTGGAGTGCAGGGGACAATCAGCCCCAGCATTTT	CAWSAGDNQPQHF
TRBD1	TRBV10-2	NA	TRBJ2-2	TGTGCCATCAGGACAGGGGGCACCGGGGAGCTGTTTTTT	CAIRTGGTGELFF
NA	TRBV10-3	few	TRBJ1-2	TGTGCCATCAGCGACAGCTCCTCTAACTATGGCTACACCTTC	CAISDSSSNYGYTF
TRBD1	TRBV12-3/TRBV12-4	NA	TRBJ1-3	TGTGCCAGCAGTCCTGGACAGGGGTTCGGAAACACCATATATTTT	CASSPGQGFGNTIYF
TRBD2	TRBV7-9	NA	TRBJ2-1	TGTGCCAGCAGCTCAATAGCGGGAAATGAGCAGTTCTTC	CASSSIAGNEQFF
NA	TRBV20-1	many	TRBJ2-3	TGCAGTGCCCCCCTGGGGGAGAGGGCAGATACGCAGTATTTT	CSAPLGERADTQYF
TRBD2	TRBV12-3/TRBV12-4	NA	TRBJ2-3	TGTGCCAGCTCTTTAATAGCGGGGGAGAGCACAGATACGCAGTATTTT	CASSLIAGESTDTQYF
NA	TRBV14	NA	TRBJ2-1	TGTGCCAGCAGCCAAGGACGGGACGTCTTCTACAATGGGCAGTTCTTC	CASSQGRDVFYNGQFF
TRBD2	TRBV12-5	NA	TRBJ2-5	TGTGCTAGTGGTTTGGTACAGCGGGGAGAGACCCAGTACTTC	CASGLVQRGETQYF
TRBD2	TRBV30	NA	TRBJ2-1	TGTGCCTGGACAAGACTAGCGGACTACAATGAGCAGTTCTTC	CAWTRLADYNEQFF
NA	TRBV9	many	TRBJ1-2	TGTGCCAGCAGCATGCGGACAGATGATGGCTACACCTTC	CASSMRTDDGYTF
TRBD1	TRBV2	many	TRBJ1-2	TGTGCCAGCATGGTGACAGGGGGCCATGGCTACACCTTC	CASMVTGGHGYTF
NA	TRBV2	NA	TRBJ1-2	TGTGCCAGCAGTGACCCAGCGGGGGGGGTAAATGGCTACACCTTC	CASSDPAGGVNGYTF
NA	TRBV5-6	few	TRBJ1-2	TGTGCCAGCAGCTCTGACGCCGTGGTTGTTAACTATGGCTACACCTTC	CASSSDAVVVNYGYTF
NA	TRBV25-1	once	TRBJ2-5	TGTGCCAGCAGTGAGGGCCGACGGGGGACCCAGTACTTC	CASSEGRRGTQYF
NA	TRBV19	NA	TRBJ2-5	TGTGCCAGTAGTATAGAACGAGAGACCCAGTACTTC	CASSIERETQYF
NA	TRBV29-1	few	TRBJ1-2	TGCAGCGTTGAAAGGCCGGGAAGGGATGGCTACACCTTC	CSVERPGRDGYTF
NA	TRBV10-3	NA	TRBJ2-3	TGTGCCCTCTCGGTCCGGGACGACACAAATACGCAGTATTTT	CALSVRDDTNTQYF
NA	TRBV9	many	TRBJ2-1	TGTGCCAGCAGCGTAGGTGCGGGGCCCAATGAGCAGTTCTTC	CASSVGAGPNEQFF